This T cell receptor beta chain was recovered during a study of a mutant IDH1 vaccine in newly diagnosed glioma. Background on the study: Vaccines began 4-6 weeks after radiotherapy alone, or with temozolomide cycles. Patients' prior therapy spanned radiotherapy, temozolomide, or both; most underwent both.

Time point indicated: week 35, safety follow-up. A single vaccine dose contained 300 ug of mutant IDH1 20-mer peptide, and topical imiquimod was used with it. Patients were given eight vaccinations, scheduled in weeks 1, 3, 5, 7, 11, 15, 19 and 23. Notes on this clone: Antigen specificity is unknown.

Profiled with immunoSEQ multiplex PCR; TCRdb holds only in-frame clones, not every one. The sample consists of 30,000 to 40,000 clones, roughly 80% of them appearing once. V gave up 0 bases and J gave up 3 bases, with 14 bases separating them. Germline V CDR1 and CDR2: MNHEY, SVGAGI. The CDR3 is made up of 16 amino acids. The gene calls are TRBV6-5 and TRBJ1-1; D possibly corresponds to TRBD1 (5 bases). The origin of this receptor is a woman aged 18-29 years with glioma. Sequencing was performed on PBMCs, taken from a glioma patient whose treatment included an IDH1 peptide vaccine. The CDR3 spells CASSYSREGRDTEAFF. The CDR3 DNA sequence: TGTGCCAGCAGTTACTCGAGAGAGGGGCGGGACACTGAAGCTTTCTTT.